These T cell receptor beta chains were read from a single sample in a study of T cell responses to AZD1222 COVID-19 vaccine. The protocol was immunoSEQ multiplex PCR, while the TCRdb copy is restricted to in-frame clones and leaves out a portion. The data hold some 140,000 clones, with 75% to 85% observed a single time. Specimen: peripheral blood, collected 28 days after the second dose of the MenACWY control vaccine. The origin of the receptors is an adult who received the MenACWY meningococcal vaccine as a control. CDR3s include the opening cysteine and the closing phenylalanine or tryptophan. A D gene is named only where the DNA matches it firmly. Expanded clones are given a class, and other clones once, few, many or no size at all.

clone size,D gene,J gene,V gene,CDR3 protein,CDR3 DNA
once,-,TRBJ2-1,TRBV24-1,CATSVGGNEQFF,TGTGCCACCAGTGTGGGAGGCAATGAGCAGTTCTTC
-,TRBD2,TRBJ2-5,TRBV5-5,CASSALPGGPRETQYF,TGTGCCAGCAGCGCTTTACCGGGGGGGCCGCGTGAGACCCAGTACTTC
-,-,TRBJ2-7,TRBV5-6,CASSLIGRTYEQYF,TGTGCCAGCAGCTTAATCGGGCGAACCTACGAGCAGTACTTC
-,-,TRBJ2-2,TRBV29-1,CSANTGWTGELFF,TGCAGCGCCAACACAGGGTGGACCGGGGAGCTGTTTTTT
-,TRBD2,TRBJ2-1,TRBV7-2,CASSLRTSGIVNEQFF,TGTGCCAGCAGCCTAAGGACTAGCGGGATAGTCAATGAGCAGTTCTTC
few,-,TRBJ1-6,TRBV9,CASSVTPEGAGSPLHF,TGTGCCAGCAGCGTAACCCCCGAAGGGGCGGGATCACCCCTCCACTTT
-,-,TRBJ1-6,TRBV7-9,CASTVGNSPLHF,TGTGCCAGCACCGTCGGGAATTCACCCCTCCACTTT
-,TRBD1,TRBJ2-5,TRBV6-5,CASSYRGLGETQYF,TGTGCCAGCAGTTACAGGGGGCTGGGAGAGACCCAGTACTTC
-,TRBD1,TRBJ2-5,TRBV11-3,CASSRQGPHGQETQYF,TGTGCCAGCAGCAGACAGGGACCGCACGGCCAAGAGACCCAGTACTTC
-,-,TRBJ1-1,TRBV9,CASSVQTATGLNTEAFF,TGTGCCAGCAGCGTACAAACCGCAACAGGGTTGAACACTGAAGCTTTCTTT
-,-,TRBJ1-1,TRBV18,CASSLSAPSLMNTEAFF,TGTGCCAGCTCACTCTCGGCTCCCTCCCTGATGAACACTGAAGCTTTCTTT
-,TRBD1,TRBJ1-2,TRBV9,CASSPGGGLLSNYGYTF,TGTGCCAGCAGCCCAGGGGGAGGCCTCCTTTCTAACTATGGCTACACCTTC
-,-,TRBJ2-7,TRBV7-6,CASSLSTAYEQYF,TGTGCCAGCAGCTTAAGTACTGCCTACGAGCAGTACTTC
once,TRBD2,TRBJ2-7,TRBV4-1,CASSRLPDSGRHEQYF,TGCGCCAGCAGCCGACTACCGGACAGCGGGAGACACGAGCAGTACTTC
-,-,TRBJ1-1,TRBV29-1,CSVPVRGGGPEAFF,TGCAGCGTTCCGGTTCGGGGGGGAGGTCCTGAAGCTTTCTTT
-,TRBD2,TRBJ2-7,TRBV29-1,CSAWTSTYEQYF,TGCAGCGCATGGACTAGCACCTACGAGCAGTACTTC
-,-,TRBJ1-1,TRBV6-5,CASSNGGSAEAFF,TGTGCCAGCAGCAACGGGGGAAGCGCTGAAGCTTTCTTT